This TCR beta chain was retrieved from a study of blood T cell repertoires in COVID-19. Study background: Sites in the United States, Italy and Spain provided acute and convalescent COVID-19 samples. The cDNA or gDNA used as material had been derived from T cells, B-cell-depleted T cells, or PBMCs.

Study processing details: For nucleated cells, counts were estimated from reference gene primer amplification. Data came from immunoSEQ multiplex PCR; TCRdb stores just in-frame clones and leaves some out. That table is the source of V, J and clone size, and D and trimming were worked out from the DNA. The table has about 170,000 clones, roughly 90% seen once. Patients in Seattle were enrolled during active infection, then followed longitudinally. Sequencing used peripheral blood. The TCR originated in a man between 18 and 29 years old with COVID-19, enrolled during active disease.

CDR3 amino acids: CASSLSTSGRSYEQYF. The CDR3 coding sequence is TGCGCCAGCAGCCTTTCCACTAGCGGGAGGTCCTACGAGCAGTACTTC. The chain joins TRBV5-1 to TRBJ2-7, with 12 bases lining up with TRBD2. The germline V gene encodes CDR1 SGHRS and CDR2 YFSETQ. V dropped 4 bases and J dropped 1; count of bases not matched to a gene: 6. CDR3 length equals 16 residues. Looking up the rest from reference TRBV5-1 and TRBJ2-7 gives the full variable domain: KAGVTQTPRYLIKTRGQQVTLSCSPISGHRSVSWYQQTPGQGLQFLFEYFSETQRNKGNFPGRFSGRQFSNSRSEMNVSTLELGDSALYLCASSLSTSGRSYEQYFGPGTRLTVT.